Detailed here is one T cell receptor (beta chain). Its antigen has not been determined. Per-base quality was not reported, and no clone a single base away is much larger than it. There are 14 amino acids in the CDR3, from cysteine to phenylalanine inclusive. Kept here is only the CDR3 DNA, which spans 42 bases and is read in frame from base 1. The germline V gene encodes CDR1 MNHEY and CDR2 SMNVEV (reference sequence). V lost 4 bases and J lost 3 bases; the stretch between them is 12 bases long. This sample was included in a study of blood T cell repertoires in COVID-19 (dated by TCRdb to about 2020). Background on the whole study: Samples covering the acute and convalescent phases of COVID-19 were provided by collaborators in the United States, Italy and Spain. The prospective study material was composed of cDNA or gDNA derived from T cells, B-cell-depleted T cells, or PBMCs. A de-identified subject ID, COVID-19 status, age in years and sex were almost always included in the sample metadata. The samples were drawn from the first 160 participants of the ongoing ImmuneRACE study and from 950 to 1,500 subjects provided by 6 global collaborators. Subjects who had been exposed to COVID-19, were actively infected with it, or had recovered from it provided the deeply sampled blood TCRbeta repertoires that made up the dataset. Where HLA class I and class II types were available, the types were taken from metadata supplied by the sample provider, not from assay-based typing. The repertoires were released in a freely available public database meant as a resource for research on the immune response to SARS-CoV-2.

TCRbeta CDR3 regions were amplified from genomic DNA using the immunoSEQ Assay, a bias-controlled multiplex PCR. The original methods were these. The number of nucleated cells in each sample was estimated by amplification of reference gene primers within the assay. Sequence reads were collapsed and filtered to measure the absolute abundance of every unique TCRbeta CDR3 rearrangement. Productive Simpson clonality was computed per sample as the square root of Simpson's diversity index over productive rearrangements. Held by TCRdb, this immuneACCESS table contains in-frame sequences only and omits some clones. Under half of the omission traces to an unresolved V gene where checked; the cause of the rest is unknown. V, J and clone size were drawn from that table, and D and trimming were deduced from the DNA. In all, the sample holds 230,000 or so clones, and around 90% of those were seen once. The ten most abundant clones make up 2.1% of the sample.

Results the study describes overall, beyond this receptor: Clinical and demographic metadata were provided uncurated, with the amount varying by source and participant.

In Seattle, one collaborating source enrolled patients while the infection was active and tracked those patients longitudinally over the course of disease. Whole blood was collected in K2EDTA tubes by collaborating institutions according to the institutions' own protocols. For TCRbeta analysis, collaborator samples were shipped as frozen whole blood, as isolated PBMCs, or as DNA extracted from either sample type. The source material was peripheral blood. The TCR originated in a woman aged 55-69 years with COVID-19, enrolled during active disease. The chain couples TRBV27 to TRBJ2-5; TRBD2 might be the D gene, on 6 matching bases. The CDR3 reads as follows: CASSSGGTEETQYF. The nucleotide sequence reads as follows: TGTGCCAGCAGTTCCGGAGGGACCGAAGAGACCCAGTACTTC.